What follows describes a single T cell receptor (beta chain). This clone's antigen is unknown. Base qualities are not provided; no much larger clone lies one nucleotide away. These data originate in a study of shared clonotypes between healthy human individuals (dated by TCRdb to between 2020 and 2021). For the study in its entirety: The cohort included three men and two women between 18 and 49 years of age. For each donor, three plates each were used for CD4 naive and CD4 memory, two plates were used for CD8 naive, and one plate was used for CD8 memory. Blood TCR repertoires of a handful of healthy adults were deeply sequenced to estimate repertoire size and the extent of clonotype sharing between individuals. Libraries were prepared and TCR repertoires were sequenced by different laboratories using diverse techniques, in order to increase sequencing depth and limit assay-specific biases. Leukapheresis yielded between about 0.85 and 10 billion PBMCs per donor. General study outcomes and caveats: Based on pairwise subsampling, the degree of clonotype sharing among donors was expected to be affected by sequencing depth. Even with the large sequencing depth, rarefaction of the sorted-subset datasets indicated that sequencing was incomplete. Higher generation probabilities were observed for clonotypes shared by all four sorted-subset donors than for non-shared clonotypes. When several donors were compared, the shared fraction of clonotypes was about 5.4% for naive CD4, about 4% for naive CD8, 2.3% for memory CD4, and 0.35% to 0.5% for memory CD8. Estimated clonotype richness was generally larger for naive than for memory subsets. Because the study included only a small number of donors, the genetic and exposure-history diversity represented was limited. Sampling was restricted to blood, and TCR repertoires in tissues likely differ from the TCR repertoires found in blood.

The donors were healthy, HIV-negative adults who had no recently reported acute infections or vaccinations. Every donor was a Caucasian adult living in Nashville, Tennessee, USA. CD8 memory samples consisted of magnetically selected CD45RO+ cells combined with CCR7-negative CD45RA+ effector memory (TemRA) cells. Blood was collected by leukapheresis, and PBMCs were isolated by Ficoll-Histopaque density gradient centrifugation and then cryopreserved in liquid nitrogen vapor phase. Analytical flow cytometry was used to check the purity and quantity of each magnetically sorted T cell population. Genomic DNA was isolated from every sorted fraction and measured by UV absorbance on a Nanodrop 2000c. Per the germline V gene (reference sequence), MNHEY is the CDR1 and SMNVEV is the CDR2. V is reduced by 0 bases and J by 11 bases, leaving a spacing of 13 bases between them. The CDR3 measures 13 amino acids from cysteine to phenylalanine. Only CDR3 DNA remains: 39 bases, in frame from the first base.

Using the deep immunoSEQ assay, multiplex PCR amplified TCR CDR3 regions from genomic DNA. For each cell subset, the extracted genomic DNA was distributed evenly across all wells of several immunoSEQ 96-well plates, and each plate served as one replicate. For sorted subsets, roughly 0.2 ug genomic DNA, equal to some 30,000 T cell genomes, was loaded into each replicate PCR. Purified libraries were quantified with a Qubit 3.0 fluorometer, sized on a Bioanalyzer 2100, and re-quantified with the KAPA Library Quantification kit. Every immunoSEQ 96-well plate was sequenced on a separate single-read 150-cycle Illumina NextSeq 550 flow cell. Turning to the authors' computational methods: Because only junctional sequences without quality scores were contained in the immunoSEQ output, filtering matching that applied to full-length reads could not be performed. Sequences were annotated with PyIR, a Python wrapper for IgBLAST v1.9, using IMGT germline references to assign V/J genes and CDR3. Reads were filtered out if the reads had weak V/J assignments (E-value above 1e-6), no CDR3, stop codons, out-of-frame junctions, or ambiguous translated residues. V3J clonotypes were defined as sequences sharing the same inferred V gene, J gene, and CDR3 amino acid sequence. The percentage overlap between two repertoires was calculated by dividing the number of shared unique clonotypes by the size of the smaller repertoire. RTK rarefaction, the Chao1 estimator, and Recon v2.1 estimates of unobserved clonotypes were used to assess repertoire richness. Generation probabilities for all TCRbeta clonotypes obtained by the gDNA method from several donors were computed using OLGA. This immuneACCESS table, as held by TCRdb, lists in-frame sequences with V and J called but not all clones. Of the missing ones, under half trace to an unresolved V gene in checked studies; the others have no known cause. The DNA gave D and trimming, while V, J and clone size come from that table. This sample holds a few hundred thousand clones; roughly 91% were observed only once. Of the sample, around 15% falls within the top ten clones.

The chain is made from TRBV27 and TRBJ1-1; confidence is insufficient to name the D gene. This clonotype was sampled from a man between 18 and 29 years old in good health. Sequencing was performed on memory CD8+ T cells sorted from blood. The intended sense of this specimen's cell subset or site label: CD45RO+ cells pooled with CCR7-negative TemRA cells. The CDR3 reads as follows: CASSLSSTSGAFF. The nucleotide sequence is given as TGTGCCAGCAGTTTATCGTCCACGAGCGGGGCTTTCTTT.